This TCR beta chain was sequenced in a study of cytomegalovirus exposure and HLA in healthy donors (dated by TCRdb to the late 2010s). Turning to the overall study: An earlier analysis of several hundred of the donors reported 250 to 300 Gb of sequence data and 90 million to 120 million unique TCR beta sequences obtained from about 179 million T cells. An early release that covered around 590 HLA-typed donors contained approximately 320 gigabases of sequencing data and tens of millions of unique TCR sequences. Of the 300 to 500 genotyped donors, 81% were placed in the genetic ancestry cluster associated with self-reported Caucasian donors. The study was designed to test whether signatures of past pathogen exposure could be identified by cataloging public T cell receptors. Using immunosequencing, the study profiled T cell repertoires from about 650 subjects and related those repertoires to cytomegalovirus serostatus. In addition to the first cohort of approximately 670 subjects, a separate validation cohort of about 120 different subjects was used. High-throughput TCR immunosequencing, statistical association of individual TCRs with disease status, and machine learning were combined to predict cytomegalovirus infection status. To study patterns of TCR occurrence, a later analysis re-analyzed previously published TCR beta repertoires from hundreds of donors and added high-resolution HLA genotyping. The later analysis used no new phenotypic data to find candidate immune exposures, relying instead on TCR beta sequences and their occurrence across donors. An earlier analysis of 500 to 650 of the donors applied high-throughput TCR beta sequencing to assess whether each TCR beta V gene segment acted as functional or pseudogenic. Alongside the repertoire data, information on donor age, sex, ethnicity and CMV serostatus was compiled. A later genetic analysis used genome-wide SNP genotypes for about three fifths of the roughly 700 donors, treating that subset as a discovery cohort. All discovery cohort repertoires had been generated on a single sequencing platform. HLA typing included class I and class II loci at four-digit resolution. Typing coverage varied by locus: roughly 620-640 donors for A, B, C, DRB1 and DQB1; around 560 for DQA1; over 600 for DPA1; 450 to 480 for DPB1. Because of strong linkage in the cohort, roughly five DR-DQ haplotypes were treated as single units for association and clustering. Across approximately 420 genotyped donors of the cohort, an average of about 240,000 unique TCR beta nucleotide sequences per donor were sequenced, and roughly 20% of those sequences were non-productive. The paper as a whole reports these results and caveats: Roughly uniform sequencing depth across donors was assumed in presence/absence analyses, although this assumption may not hold. Because counts were too low, roughly 18 rarely observed V segments, including chromosome 9 orphons, were left out of the earlier analysis of 587 of the donors. The study gave a list of 150 to 200 TCR beta chains associated with cytomegalovirus. Because HLA typing was unavailable for some donors at each locus, only the typed subset was used in association tests. A further reported finding was that TCR beta sequences accurately predicted the HLA-A and HLA-B alleles for most subjects in the first cohort. In an earlier analysis of several hundred of the donors, most TCR beta V segments were observed in productive rearrangements about 87% or about 30% of the time, broadly matching IMGT annotations. At a false discovery rate of 0.05, a later analysis linked 15,000 to 20,000 TCR beta sequences to specific HLA alleles. Some IMGT-functional V segments, including TRBV6-2 and TRBV6-3, could not be distinguished by the 87-base-pair reads and were therefore excluded. A later analysis reported that several top co-occurrence clusters appeared linked to parvovirus B19, influenza, CMV and Epstein-Barr virus. For the cohort, immune exposure information was limited to CMV serostatus. Assigning TCR associations to individual alleles was difficult when HLA alleles, especially DR and DQ, strongly co-occurred. While some public TCRs were present in many individuals, most TCR sequences turned up only very rarely across donors. According to a later genetic analysis, donors in an Asian-associated ancestry cluster had fewer N-insertions in productive TCRs than the approximately 610-donor mean. In a later analysis, most CMV-associated TCR beta chains were found to appear HLA-restricted, with HLA associations seemingly driven largely by CMV exposure. Compared with equally common non-associated chains, HLA-associated TCR beta chains in a later analysis were more clonally expanded and had lower generation probabilities. A cluster of highly shared sequence variants was judged likely to be a technical artifact of the sequencing pipeline. Cytomegalovirus status was reported to be diagnosed by the classifier with high specificity and sensitivity in both the original and validation cohorts. It was suggested by the authors that the approach could potentially be generalized to other disease states and immunological phenotypes. In this cohort, only TCR beta chains were sequenced, and detectable features were limited by the absence of alpha or paired-chain data. In a later genetic analysis, a missense DCLRE1C variant was associated with V-gene and J-gene trimming of TCR beta chains, and the association was replicated in an independent cohort. In a later analysis, TCR association rates were found to vary across HLA loci, with the most associated TCRs seen for DRB1 alleles and the fewest for HLA-C alleles. A few of the identified cytomegalovirus-associated TCR beta chains were confirmed in vitro to be specific for cytomegalovirus antigens. Linkage disequilibrium might explain the correlated functional status among segregating V segments, but an unknown experimental factor could not be excluded.

The cohort consisted of 600 to 750 healthy bone marrow donors. At the time of sampling, every cohort member was nominally healthy, though immune exposures that went unrecorded were likely present. The donor tested CMV seropositive and was one of the 289 seropositive cohort members. A peripheral blood sample was collected from each donor, and TCR beta sequencing was performed on peripheral blood mononuclear cells. Genomic DNA was extracted from the blood cell samples with the Qiagen DNeasy Blood Extraction Kit. The V end loses 4 bases and the J end loses 2 bases, and a stretch of 11 bases separates them. From a lookup of the germline V gene, CDR1 and CDR2 are MGHDK and SYGVNS. The CDR3 spans 14 residues, from the cysteine through the phenylalanine. Only CDR3 DNA remains: 42 bases, in frame from the first base. The library was made by the immunoSEQ multiplex PCR assay. For the multiplex PCR, a mixture combining 60 forward primers for TCR Vbeta segments and 13 reverse primers for TCR Jbeta segments was used. A multiplex PCR assay on genomic DNA amplified the CDR3 region of rearranged TCR beta genes. Amplified TCR beta libraries were sequenced as 87-base-pair reads on the Illumina HiSeq System. In the source study's methods: In a later analysis, tens of millions of unique TCR beta chains were counted across the roughly 610 repertoires, and roughly 11 million of these chains were shared by at least two donors. Raw reads were error-corrected and collapsed into unique sequences with a nearest-neighbor algorithm that merged closely related sequences to remove PCR and sequencing errors. Alignment of CDR3 sequences to IMGT reference sequences was used to assign V, D and J gene segments. For a sequence to be retained, a match of at least six nucleotides was required to both a V gene segment and a J gene segment. A rearrangement counted as productive if the CDR3 had no stop codons and remained in frame with V and J, and every other rearrangement counted as non-productive. CDR3 was defined according to IMGT convention as the region running from the second conserved V-encoded cysteine to the conserved J-encoded phenylalanine. In an earlier analysis of 500 to 650 of the donors, sequences lacking an unambiguous match to a single V gene segment were excluded. In an earlier analysis of several hundred of the donors, V segments were called functional above 56.7% productive rearrangements and were called segregating when the between-donor standard deviation exceeded 5%. A statistical classification framework was built to diagnose cytomegalovirus status from the catalog of TCR beta chain sequences. In a later analysis, V and J genes were assigned by comparing TCR nucleotide sequences against IMGT/GENE-DB human TR gene sequences. A later analysis assigned CDR3 sequences and most-parsimonious VDJ recombination scenarios with the TCRdist pipeline. A later analysis defined each TCR beta chain by its CDR3 amino acid sequence plus V-gene family, and excluded reads lacking a unique V-gene family. As a way to deal with suspected cross-contamination and a sequencing artifact, a later analysis dropped roughly 620 nucleotide sequences that were highly shared and had low generation probability. A later analysis calculated a clonal expansion index for each public chain from normalized within-repertoire ranks of inferred template counts. Generation probabilities in a later analysis came from a VDJ recombination model fitted to out-of-frame rearrangements, and those results were checked against IGoR. A later analysis scored TCR-TCR, TCR-HLA and TCR-CMV co-occurrence with hypergeometric tests, applying a repertoire-size bias correction to TCR pairs. False discovery rates were estimated in a later analysis by permuting HLA or CMV assignments 20 times. In a later analysis, co-occurring TCRs were grouped with DBSCAN, and TCRdist sequence similarity was added when clustering was performed within HLA-allele-positive subsets. Repertoires with fewer than 30,000 or more than 120,000 public chains were left out of co-occurrence clustering, as were several repertoires with anomalous nucleotide sharing. In TCRdb, the immuneACCESS table is reduced to in-frame sequences with V and J assigned. These tables do not hold every clone; where another copy was compared, an unresolved V gene accounts for under half, and the others remain unexplained. D and trimming were read from the DNA, whereas the V and J calls and clone size are those reported in that table. This sample has 150,000 to 200,000 clones in its table, and about three quarters of those were observed once. The ten biggest clones cover approximately 1.3% of the sample.

In the case of this clone: The antigen this receptor binds is unknown. Qualities for individual bases were not recorded, and no much larger clone is one base off.

The rearranged segments are TRBV25-1 and TRBJ2-5, and possibly TRBD1, on 5 matching bases. Sequencing was done on a sample of PBMCs. The source of this sequence is a woman under 40 in good health and CMV-seropositive. CDR3 region: CASSGAAGQETQYF. The DNA is TGTGCCAGCAGTGGGGCGGCAGGGCAAGAGACCCAGTACTTC.